This T cell receptor (beta chain) was captured in a study of blood T cell repertoires in COVID-19. As for the study in general: PBMCs, B-cell-depleted T cells, or T cells were the source of the cDNA or gDNA that made up the material.

The CDR3 length is 11 residues. Germline-derived CDR1 and CDR2 are DFQATT and SNEGSKA (reference sequence). Trimming stripped 2 bases from V and 9 bases from J, with 11 bases between. Using immunoSEQ multiplex PCR, the repertoire was profiled, and TCRdb retains in-frame clones only, with some absent. In the table there are around 200,000 clones, around 78% of which are singletons. The rearrangement joins TRBV20-1 to TRBJ2-7; weak D call: TRBD1 (6 bases). This receptor was identified in a woman of 80 years or more with active or convalescent COVID-19. Sequencing was performed on peripheral blood. The CDR3 region is CSARSRDMQYF. The CDR3 bases are TGCAGTGCTAGATCGAGGGACATGCAGTACTTC.